Sequencing of this T cell receptor beta chain was carried out in a study of beta chain features in type 1 diabetes (dated 2018 in TCRdb). Study-level background: Patients and healthy donors did not differ in mean age, gender distribution, total cell number or subset yield. A total of about 99,000,000 sorted cells were examined across all samples, and RNA yield correlated strongly with the number of cells per subset. The study compared TCRB repertoires of sorted circulating CD4+ T cell subsets between recently diagnosed type 1 diabetes patients and matched healthy donors. Regulatory and stem cell-like memory subsets were isolated from only 8 patients and about eight healthy donors, whereas naive and central memory subsets came from all 30 or so donors. Broader findings and caveats from the paper: Only small numbers of individuals were included in the HLA sub-analyses, which left unresolved whether HLA type had any influence on TCRB rearrangement. Fewer insertions and more nucleotide deletions at VDJ recombination sites were observed in patients with type 1 diabetes, implying thymic rearrangement abnormalities. The naive, central memory and regulatory TCRB repertoires appeared to resemble one another more closely among patients than among healthy donors. Type 1 diabetes patients showed a moderate but significant shortening of TCRB CDR3 length in all four CD4+ subsets. Shorter templates might have been favored by PCR, but patient and control samples were amplified and corrected together, so both groups would have been affected equally by any skew. Sequencing cDNA rather than genomic DNA could over-represent highly expressing activated cells, although activation and CD3 levels did not differ between groups.

The CDR3, from cysteine to phenylalanine, totals 13 residues. The only DNA kept is the CDR3, 39 bases in frame from the first base. CDR1 is given as SGHRS and CDR2 as YFSETQ, both from the germline V gene. V lost 0 bases and J lost 4 bases; the stretch between them is 6 bases long. The entire isolated RNA was reverse transcribed using the High Capacity cDNA Reverse Transcription Kit, and thus expressed TCRB transcripts were sequenced. Deep immunoSEQ sequencing was applied to naive, central memory and regulatory T cell samples, giving an average of about 3.4 million total reads per sample. Sorted cells were lysed in RLT buffer, and RNA was extracted using DNase-treated RNeasy Micro or Mini kits according to cell number. To prevent cross-contamination, each cell subset was processed individually, whereas patient and healthy donor samples were processed jointly. TCRB sequences were amplified from cDNA with the immunoSEQ multiplex PCR, producing 87-bp fragments spanning the CDR3 region. The amplicons were sequenced using the Illumina HiSeq platform. In the authors' own workflow: PCR bias was corrected computationally using synthetic template baselines, and reads within Hamming distance 2 were collapsed, with unmergeable singletons discarded. Reads were aligned to IMGT to assign V, D and J genes, CDR3 length, and insertions or deletions at six rearrangement sites. Within each subset, clonotype counts were normalized to sorted cell number, and only after that were true diversity and Gini coefficients computed with the tcR R package. Repertoire sharing was quantified using the overlap coefficient calculated on TCRB nucleotide sequences. Out-of-frame TCRB sequences from naive cells were analyzed to stand in for the pre-selection repertoire. TCRdb retrieved this table from immuneACCESS and kept in-frame rearrangements only. Not all clones are present; in checked studies, unresolved V genes account for under half, and no reason is known for the remainder. From that table come the V and J calls and clone size; the DNA was used to work out D and trimming. The sample table lists around 710,000 clones, 9.5% to 15% of them with a count of one. The ten biggest clones cover approximately 0.11% of the sample.

Only a few counts were recorded for this clone. Its antigen is not yet known. No qualities accompany the bases; no much larger clone lies one base away. A single peripheral blood draw of 95 to 150 mL on average was collected from each donor into heparinised tubes. A BD FACSAria II was used to sort naive, central memory, regulatory and stem cell-like memory CD4+ T cells with a panel that included CD45RO, CCR7, CD25, CD127, CD95 and CD27. A purity above 95% was achieved for all sorted populations. PBMCs were isolated right away by Lymphoprep density gradient centrifugation and were stained directly, without culture. Samples were stained and sorted in pairs, with one healthy donor and one patient per experiment, so that batch effects were minimized.

The chain joins TRBV5-1 to TRBJ2-3; the D gene cannot be resolved reliably. Sequencing used naive CD4+ T cells from blood. In the paper's terms, the cell subset or site label means: true naive CD4+ T cells. This clonotype originated in a man aged 30 to 45 with type 1 diabetes. The CDR3 protein is CASSLALADTQYF. The bases are TGCGCCAGCAGCTTGGCTCTCGCAGATACGCAGTATTTT.